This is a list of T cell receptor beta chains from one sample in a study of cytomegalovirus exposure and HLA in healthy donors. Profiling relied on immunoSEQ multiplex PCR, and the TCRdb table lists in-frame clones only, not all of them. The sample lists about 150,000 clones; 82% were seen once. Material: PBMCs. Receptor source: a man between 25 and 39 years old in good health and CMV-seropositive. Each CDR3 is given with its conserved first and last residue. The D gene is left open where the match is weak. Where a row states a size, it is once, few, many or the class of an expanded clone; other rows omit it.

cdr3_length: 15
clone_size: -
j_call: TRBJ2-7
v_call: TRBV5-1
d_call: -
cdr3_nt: TGCGCCAGCAGCTTGGCTGACGGGAGCTCCTACGAGCAGTACTTC
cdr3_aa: CASSLADGSSYEQYF

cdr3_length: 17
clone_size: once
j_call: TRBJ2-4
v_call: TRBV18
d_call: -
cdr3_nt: TGTGCCAGCTCACCACCGAACAGGGAGTTGTCTAAAGGCATTCAGTACTTC
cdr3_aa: CASSPPNRELSKGIQYF

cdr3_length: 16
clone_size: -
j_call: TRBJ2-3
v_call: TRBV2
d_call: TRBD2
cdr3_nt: TGTGCCAGCGGGGGGGGACTAGCGGGGGCCACAGATACGCAGTATTTT
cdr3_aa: CASGGGLAGATDTQYF

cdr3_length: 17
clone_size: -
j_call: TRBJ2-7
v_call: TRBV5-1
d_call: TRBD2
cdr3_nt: TGCGCCAGCAGCTCAGGACTAGCGGGAGTTTTAAACTACGAGCAGTACTTC
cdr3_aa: CASSSGLAGVLNYEQYF

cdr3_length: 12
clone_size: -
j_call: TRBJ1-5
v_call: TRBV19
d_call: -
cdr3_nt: TGTGCCAGCTCGGGACACAATCAGCCCCAGCATTTT
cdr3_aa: CASSGHNQPQHF

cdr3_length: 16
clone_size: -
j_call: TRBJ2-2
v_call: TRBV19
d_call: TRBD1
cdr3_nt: TGTGCCAGTAAGAAGGACAGGGGTCTCCACACCGGGGAGCTGTTTTTT
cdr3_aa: CASKKDRGLHTGELFF

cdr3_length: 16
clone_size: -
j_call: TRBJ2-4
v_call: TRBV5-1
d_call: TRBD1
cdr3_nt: TGCGCCAGCAGCTTGGCGGGGTCAGGGGGCGCGGACATTCAGTACTTC
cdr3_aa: CASSLAGSGGADIQYF

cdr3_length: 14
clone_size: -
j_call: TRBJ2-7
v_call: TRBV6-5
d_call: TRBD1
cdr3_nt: TGTGCCAGCCGAGACAGGGGGTCCTCCTACGAGCAGTACTTC
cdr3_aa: CASRDRGSSYEQYF

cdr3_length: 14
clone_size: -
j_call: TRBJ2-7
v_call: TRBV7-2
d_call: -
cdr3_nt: TGTGCCAGCAGCCCCTCCGGGGGCTCCTACGAGCAGTACTTC
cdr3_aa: CASSPSGGSYEQYF

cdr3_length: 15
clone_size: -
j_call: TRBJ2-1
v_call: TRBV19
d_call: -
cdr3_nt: TGTGCCAGTAGTACTGGGGCGGAGCCCTACAATGAGCAGTTCTTC
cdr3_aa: CASSTGAEPYNEQFF

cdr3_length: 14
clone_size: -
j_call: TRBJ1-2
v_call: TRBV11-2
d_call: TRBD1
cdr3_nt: TGTGCCAGCAGCATGGGACAGACTCAAGATGGCTACACCTTC
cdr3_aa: CASSMGQTQDGYTF

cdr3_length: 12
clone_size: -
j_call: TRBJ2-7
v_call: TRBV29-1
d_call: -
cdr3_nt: TGCAGCGTCGGTACAGGGTCCTACGAGCAGTACTTC
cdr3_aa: CSVGTGSYEQYF

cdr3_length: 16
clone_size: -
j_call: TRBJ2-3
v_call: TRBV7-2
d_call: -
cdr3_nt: TGTGCCAGCAGCTTAGTGGCGGGGACTAGCACAGATACGCAGTATTTT
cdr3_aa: CASSLVAGTSTDTQYF

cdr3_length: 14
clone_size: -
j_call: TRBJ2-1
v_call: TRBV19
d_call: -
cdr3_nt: TGTGCCAGTAGTATTGGAGCGCCCTACAATGAGCAGTTCTTC
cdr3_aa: CASSIGAPYNEQFF

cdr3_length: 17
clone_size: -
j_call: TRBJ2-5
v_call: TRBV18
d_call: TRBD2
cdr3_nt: TGTGCCAGCTCACCACTATCGCTAGCGGGCCCACAAGAGACCCAGTACTTC
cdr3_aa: CASSPLSLAGPQETQYF

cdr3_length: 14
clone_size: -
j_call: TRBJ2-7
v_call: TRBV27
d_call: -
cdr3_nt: TGTGCCAGCAGTTTTACGCGACAGAACTACGAGCAGTACTTC
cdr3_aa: CASSFTRQNYEQYF

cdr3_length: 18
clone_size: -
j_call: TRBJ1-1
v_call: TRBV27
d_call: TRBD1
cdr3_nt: TGTGCCAGCAGTTTAAGATTCAGGGGGACAGGGGAGGGAACTGAAGCTTTCTTT
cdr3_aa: CASSLRFRGTGEGTEAFF

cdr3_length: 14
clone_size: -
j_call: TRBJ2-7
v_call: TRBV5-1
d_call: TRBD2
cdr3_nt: TGCGCCAGCAGCGCGACTAGCGGAAGCTACGAGCAGTACTTC
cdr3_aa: CASSATSGSYEQYF

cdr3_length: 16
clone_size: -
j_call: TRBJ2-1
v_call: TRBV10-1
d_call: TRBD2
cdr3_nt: TGCGCCAGCCCCCAAGTTCGGCGGGGGGATTACAATGAGCAGTTCTTC
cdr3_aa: CASPQVRRGDYNEQFF

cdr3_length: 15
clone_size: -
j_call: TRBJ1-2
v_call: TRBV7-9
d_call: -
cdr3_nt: TGTGCCAGCACCCCGGCAGGTCTCGGGGACTATGGCTACACCTTC
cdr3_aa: CASTPAGLGDYGYTF

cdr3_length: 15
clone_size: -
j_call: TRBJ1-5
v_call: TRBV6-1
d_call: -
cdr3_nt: TGTGCCAGCAATCCTCCGGGACTGATCAATCAGCCCCAGCATTTT
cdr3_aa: CASNPPGLINQPQHF

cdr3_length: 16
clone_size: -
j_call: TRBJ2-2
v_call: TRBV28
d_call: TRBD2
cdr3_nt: TGTGCCAGCAGTAAGGGACTAGCGTTGAACACCGGGGAGCTGTTTTTT
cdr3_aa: CASSKGLALNTGELFF

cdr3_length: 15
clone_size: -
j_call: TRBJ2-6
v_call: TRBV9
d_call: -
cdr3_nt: TGTGCCAGCAGCGTAGCGGGCTCTGGGGCCAACGTCCTGACTTTC
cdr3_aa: CASSVAGSGANVLTF

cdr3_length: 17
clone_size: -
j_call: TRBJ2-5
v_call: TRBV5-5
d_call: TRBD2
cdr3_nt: TGTGCCAGCAGCAGTGGGGGACTAGCGGGTTCCCAAGAGACCCAGTACTTC
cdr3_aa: CASSSGGLAGSQETQYF

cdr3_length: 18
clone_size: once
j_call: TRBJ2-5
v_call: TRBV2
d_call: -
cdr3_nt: TGTGCCAGCAACTCCAATGGGCTCGCACCCGAAGCTAAAGAGACCCAGTACTTC
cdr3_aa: CASNSNGLAPEAKETQYF

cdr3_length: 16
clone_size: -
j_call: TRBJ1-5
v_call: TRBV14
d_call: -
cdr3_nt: TGTGCCAGCAGCCAAGGGGGCACCTATAGCAATCAGCCCCAGCATTTT
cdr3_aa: CASSQGGTYSNQPQHF

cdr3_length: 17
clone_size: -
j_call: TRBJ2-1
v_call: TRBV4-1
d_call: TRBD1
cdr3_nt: TGCGCCAGCAGCCAGTCAGTCCGGGACAGGGCCTACAATGAGCAGTTCTTC
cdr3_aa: CASSQSVRDRAYNEQFF

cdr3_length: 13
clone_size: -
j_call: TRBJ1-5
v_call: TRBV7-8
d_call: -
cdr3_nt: TGTGCCAGCAGCCACGATACACGACAGCCCCAGCATTTT
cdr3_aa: CASSHDTRQPQHF

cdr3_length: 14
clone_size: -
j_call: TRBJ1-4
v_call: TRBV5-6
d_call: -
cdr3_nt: TGTGCCAGCAGCTCGGGAGGGATTCGGGAAAAACTGTTTTTT
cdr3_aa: CASSSGGIREKLFF

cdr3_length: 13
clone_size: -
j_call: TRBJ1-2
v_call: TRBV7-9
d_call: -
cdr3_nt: TGTGCCAGCAGCTTAGAACAGGGAAGTGGCTACACCTTC
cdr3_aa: CASSLEQGSGYTF

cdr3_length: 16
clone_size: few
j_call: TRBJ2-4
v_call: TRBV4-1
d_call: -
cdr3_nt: TGCGCCAGCAGCCAAGATTTACAGGTGCGAGGAAACATTCAGTACTTC
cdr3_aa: CASSQDLQVRGNIQYF

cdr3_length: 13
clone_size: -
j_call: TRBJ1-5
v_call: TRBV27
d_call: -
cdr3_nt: TGTGCCAGCAGTTTCCAGGGCAATCAGCCCCAGCATTTT
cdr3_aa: CASSFQGNQPQHF

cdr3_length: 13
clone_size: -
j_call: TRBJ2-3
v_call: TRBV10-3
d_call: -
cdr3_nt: TGTGCCACGGGACACCAAAGCACAGATACGCAGTATTTT
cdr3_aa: CATGHQSTDTQYF

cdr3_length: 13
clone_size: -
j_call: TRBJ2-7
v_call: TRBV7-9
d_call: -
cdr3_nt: TGTGCCAGCAGCGTGGGTCAAAGGGGCGAGCAGTACTTC
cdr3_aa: CASSVGQRGEQYF

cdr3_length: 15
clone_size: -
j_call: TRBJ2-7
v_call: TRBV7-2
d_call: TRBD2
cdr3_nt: TGTGCCAGCCGTTTGGGTAGCGGGGACTCCTACGAGCAGTACTTC
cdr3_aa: CASRLGSGDSYEQYF

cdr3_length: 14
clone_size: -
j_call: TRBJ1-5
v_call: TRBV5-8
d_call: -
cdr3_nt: TGTGCCAGCAGCCTCGACAGTTTCAATCAGCCCCAGCATTTT
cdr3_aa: CASSLDSFNQPQHF

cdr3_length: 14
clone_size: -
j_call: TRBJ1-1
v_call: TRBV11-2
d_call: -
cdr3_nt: TGTGCCAGCAGCTTAGACGGTGCGAACACTGAAGCTTTCTTT
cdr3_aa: CASSLDGANTEAFF

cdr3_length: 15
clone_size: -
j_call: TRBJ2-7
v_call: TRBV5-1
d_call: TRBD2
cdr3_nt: TGCGCCAGCAGCTTGGTGACTAGCGGTCCCCCGGAGCAGTACTTC
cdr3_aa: CASSLVTSGPPEQYF

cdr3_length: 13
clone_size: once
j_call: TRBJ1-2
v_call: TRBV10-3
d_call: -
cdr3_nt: TGTGCCATCACCAACAGCCCTAACTATGGCTACACCTTC
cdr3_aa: CAITNSPNYGYTF

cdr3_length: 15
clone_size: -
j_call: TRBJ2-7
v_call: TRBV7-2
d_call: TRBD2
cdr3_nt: TGTGCCAGCAGCGGAGGGACTAGCGGAACCTACGAGCAGTACTTC
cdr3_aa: CASSGGTSGTYEQYF

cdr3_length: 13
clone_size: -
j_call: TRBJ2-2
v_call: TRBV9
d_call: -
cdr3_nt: TGTGCCACGGACAGCGATAACACCGGGGAGCTGTTTTTT
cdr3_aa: CATDSDNTGELFF

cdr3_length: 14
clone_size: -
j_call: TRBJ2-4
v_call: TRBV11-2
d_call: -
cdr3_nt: TGTGCCAGCAGCACCCCCAGGGTCGAAAACATTCAGTACTTC
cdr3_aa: CASSTPRVENIQYF

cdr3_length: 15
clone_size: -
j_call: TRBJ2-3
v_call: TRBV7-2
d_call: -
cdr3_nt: TGTGCCAGCAGCTTCGGCCAGGGGCGCACAGATACGCAGTATTTT
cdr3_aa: CASSFGQGRTDTQYF

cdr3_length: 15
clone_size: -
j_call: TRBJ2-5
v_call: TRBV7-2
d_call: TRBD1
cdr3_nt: TGTGCCAGCAGCATACGACAGGGGTTACAAGAGACCCAGTACTTC
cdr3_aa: CASSIRQGLQETQYF

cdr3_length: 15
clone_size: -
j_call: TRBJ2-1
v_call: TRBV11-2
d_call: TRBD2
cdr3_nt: TGTGCCAGCAGACCCAGCGGGGGGCTCGGGAATGAGCAGTTCTTC
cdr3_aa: CASRPSGGLGNEQFF

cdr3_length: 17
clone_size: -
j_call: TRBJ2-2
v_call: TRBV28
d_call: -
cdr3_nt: TGTGCCAGCAGCATCTCTGGGGGGAGAAGGAGGACCGGGGAGCTGTTTTTT
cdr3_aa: CASSISGGRRRTGELFF

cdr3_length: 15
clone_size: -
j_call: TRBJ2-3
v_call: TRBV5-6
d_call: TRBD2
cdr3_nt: TGTGCCAGCAGCACGGGACTAGGTACGACAGATACGCAGTATTTT
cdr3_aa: CASSTGLGTTDTQYF

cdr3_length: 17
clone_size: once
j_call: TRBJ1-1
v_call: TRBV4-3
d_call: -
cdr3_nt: TGCGCCAGCAGCCAAGATTGGGTAGGCTTGAGAGGCACTGAAGCTTTCTTT
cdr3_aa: CASSQDWVGLRGTEAFF

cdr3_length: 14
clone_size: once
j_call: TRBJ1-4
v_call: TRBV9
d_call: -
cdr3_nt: TGTGCCAGCAGCGACAGGGCAACTAATGAAAAACTGTTTTTT
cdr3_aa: CASSDRATNEKLFF

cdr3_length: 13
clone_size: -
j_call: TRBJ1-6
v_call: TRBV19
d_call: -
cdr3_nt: TGTGCCAGTAGTACAGTCGATAATTCACCCCTCCACTTT
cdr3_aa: CASSTVDNSPLHF

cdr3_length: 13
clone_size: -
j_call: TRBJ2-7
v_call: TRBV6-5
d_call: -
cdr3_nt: TGTGCCAGCCGGGACTCAGGACAATACGAGCAGTACTTC
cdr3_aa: CASRDSGQYEQYF

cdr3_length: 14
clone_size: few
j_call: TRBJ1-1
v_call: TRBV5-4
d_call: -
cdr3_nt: TGTGCCAGCAGCTTTAGCCTAACGAACACTGAAGCTTTCTTT
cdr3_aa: CASSFSLTNTEAFF

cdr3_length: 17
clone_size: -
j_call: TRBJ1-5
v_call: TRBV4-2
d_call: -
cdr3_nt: TGTGCCAGCAGCCACCAGGAGGGGCGAGTTGGGCTTCAGCCCCAGCATTTT
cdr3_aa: CASSHQEGRVGLQPQHF

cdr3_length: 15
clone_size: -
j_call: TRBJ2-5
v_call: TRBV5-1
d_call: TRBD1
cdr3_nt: TGCGCCAGCAGCTTGAGACAGGGGGCAGGGGAGACCCAGTACTTC
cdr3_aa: CASSLRQGAGETQYF

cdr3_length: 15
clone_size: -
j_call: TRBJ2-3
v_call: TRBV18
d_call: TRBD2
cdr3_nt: TGTGCCAGCTCACCCTCTAGCGGAAACACAGATACGCAGTATTTT
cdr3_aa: CASSPSSGNTDTQYF